Listed below are T cell receptor beta chains from one sample, sequenced in a study of response to subunit inactivated influenza vaccine. TCRdb reanalysed the RT-PCR reads using MiXCR and keeps one entry per CDR3 protein. The sample has more than 400,000 distinct CDR3 sequences; 6% to 9% are singletons. The sequences come from PBMCs from blood, collected around 2 years after vaccination. Receptor source: a man aged 50 to 69 who received an inactivated influenza vaccine. CDR3s include the opening cysteine and the closing phenylalanine or tryptophan. D genes are given only for firm matches. Clone sizes are given selectively: once, few, many, or a class where the clone is expanded.

V	D	J	size	DNA	CDR3
TRBV20-1	-	TRBJ1-1	many	TGCAGTGCTCTAATGGGGGGAGGAAGCACTGAAGCTTTCTTT	CSALMGGGSTEAFF
TRBV6-5	TRBD2	TRBJ2-3	few	TGTGCCAGCAGTTACCCTAGCGGGGGGGCAAAAGATACGCAGTATTTT	CASSYPSGGAKDTQYF
TRBV15	-	TRBJ1-2	-	TGTGCCACCAGCAGAGATCTGGGGGCTCACGGCTACACCTTC	CATSRDLGAHGYTF
TRBV6-8	-	TRBJ1-1	few	TGTGCCAGCAGTTACTCACAGGCCACCGACGGGGGGAACACTGAAGCTTTCTTT	CASSYSQATDGGNTEAFF
TRBV20-1	-	TRBJ1-2	-	TGCAGTGCTAGTGACGGGGCTGTTGGCTACACCTTC	CSASDGAVGYTF
TRBV18	TRBD2	TRBJ2-7	many	TGTGCCAGCTCACCTGGACTAGCGGCCTCCTACGAGCAGTACTTC	CASSPGLAASYEQYF
TRBV27	TRBD1	TRBJ2-1	few	TGTGCCAGCAGTCCCGACGGGACAGGGGGCAGTGAGCAGTTCTTC	CASSPDGTGGSEQFF
TRBV10-3	-	TRBJ1-5	few	TGTGCCATCAGTGACCCTGAGGGCAATCAGCCCCAGCATTTT	CAISDPEGNQPQHF
TRBV15	-	TRBJ1-5	-	TGTGCCACCAGCAGAGTAGTTTCGGCGGCAGGGCCGTTTGTGAAGCCCCAGCATTTT	CATSRVVSAAGPFVKPQHF
TRBV10-3	-	TRBJ2-3	-	TGTGCCATCACGGGCGGGAGCACAGATACGCAGTATTTT	CAITGGSTDTQYF
TRBV7-8	-	TRBJ2-2	-	TGTGCCAGCAGCTTACTCAGGTCTTCGAACACCGGGGAGCTGTTTTTT	CASSLLRSSNTGELFF
TRBV4-3	-	TRBJ2-1	many	TGCGCCAGCAGCCAAGGTATGGATGAGCAGTTCTTC	CASSQGMDEQFF
TRBV2	-	TRBJ1-4	few	TGTGCCAGCAGTGAAGGGCAACTTAATGAAAAACTGTTTTTT	CASSEGQLNEKLFF
TRBV7-8	-	TRBJ1-1	-	TGTGCCAGCAGCTTAGTCACCGCTAACACTGAAGCTTTCTTT	CASSLVTANTEAFF
TRBV7-2	-	TRBJ1-5	-	TGTGCCAGCAGCTTATTGTCAGAAAATCAGCCCCAGCATTTT	CASSLLSENQPQHF
TRBV4-1	-	TRBJ2-7	few	TGCGCCAGCAGCCAAGTAATGGGGGACTACGAGCAGTACTTC	CASSQVMGDYEQYF
TRBV28	-	TRBJ1-2	-	TGTGCCAGCACCGTGGTACAGGGAAAGGGACGCTATGGCTACACCTTC	CASTVVQGKGRYGYTF
TRBV5-1	-	TRBJ1-4	few	TGCGCCAGCAGCACGGCTGTAGGCAGGAGAAATGAAAAACTGTTTTTT	CASSTAVGRRNEKLFF
TRBV6-5	-	TRBJ2-7	-	TGTGCCAGCAGTTACAACAGGGTATCCTACGAGCAGTACTTC	CASSYNRVSYEQYF
TRBV11-2	TRBD1	TRBJ2-3	-	TGTGCCAGCAGCCGTACAGGGGGGCTGGATACGCAGTATTTT	CASSRTGGLDTQYF
TRBV4-1	-	TRBJ2-7	few	TGCGCCAGCAGCCCCCGGGTCCTGAGCCTCTACGAGCAGTACTTC	CASSPRVLSLYEQYF
TRBV9	-	TRBJ1-3	few	TGTGCCAGCAGCGTGGGTTCTGGAAACACCATATATTTT	CASSVGSGNTIYF
TRBV12-3/TRBV12-4	TRBD1	TRBJ1-2	few	TGTGCCAGCAGTTTCGGCCCCTTCTCGACAGGGGGATATGGCTACACCTTC	CASSFGPFSTGGYGYTF
TRBV20-1	-	TRBJ2-1	few	TGCAGTGCGAGGGTATATTGGGGGGCGGGAGATGAGCAGTTCTTC	CSARVYWGAGDEQFF
TRBV10-1	TRBD1	TRBJ2-5	few	TGCGCCAGCAGTGAGTCGACAGGGGTAGGGGAGACCCAGTACTTC	CASSESTGVGETQYF
TRBV3-1	-	TRBJ2-5	many	TGTGCCAGCAGCCAAGGAGCGCCGCTAGTGAAAGAGACCCAGTACTTC	CASSQGAPLVKETQYF
TRBV20-1	TRBD2	TRBJ2-3	few	TGCAGTGCTAGTGGTAGCGGGAGGAGCACAGATACGCAGTATTTT	CSASGSGRSTDTQYF
TRBV28	-	TRBJ1-1	-	TGTGCCAGCAGTTTATCGTCAGGACTCACTGAAGCTTTCTTT	CASSLSSGLTEAFF
TRBV20-1	-	TRBJ1-3	few	TGCAGTGCTAGAGTGGAACGATACAGAGACTCTGGAAACACCATATATTTT	CSARVERYRDSGNTIYF
TRBV12-3/TRBV12-4	-	TRBJ1-1	-	TGTGCCAGCAGGAGGCCCTCGGTAACTGAAGCTTTCTTT	CASRRPSVTEAFF
TRBV12-3/TRBV12-4	-	TRBJ2-4	many	TGTGCCAGCAGCCCGGGACCCCTAAAACGGGCCAAAAACATTCAGTACTTC	CASSPGPLKRAKNIQYF
TRBV7-8	-	TRBJ2-7	few	TGTGCCAGCAGCTTAGCGGGAGTCGGCGAGCAGTACTTC	CASSLAGVGEQYF
TRBV20-1	TRBD2	TRBJ2-7	-	TGCAGTGCTAGGCCCAGGGAGGGTTACGAGCAGTACTTC	CSARPREGYEQYF
TRBV7-9	-	TRBJ2-3	once	TGTGCCAGCAGCTTAGCGCACGCAGATACGCAGTATTTT	CASSLAHADTQYF
TRBV5-1	-	TRBJ2-5	many	TGCGCCAGCAGCTTGGGAGCACGACAAGAGACCCAGTACTTC	CASSLGARQETQYF
TRBV20-1	TRBD2	TRBJ2-2	few	TGCAGTGCCTGGGCGGGGGGGAACACCGGGGAGCTGTTTTTT	CSAWAGGNTGELFF
TRBV5-6	-	TRBJ2-1	-	TGTGCCAGCAGCGAGCTCCCGGGGGGCGAGCAGTTCTTC	CASSELPGGEQFF
TRBV19	-	TRBJ1-5	few	TGTGCCAGTACTACAGGCTATGGTATCAGCAATCAGCCCCAGCATTTT	CASTTGYGISNQPQHF
TRBV6-2/TRBV6-3	TRBD1	TRBJ1-5	few	TGTGCCAGGGGGACAGGGATGATAGCGGGTCAGCCCCAGCATTTT	CARGTGMIAGQPQHF
TRBV5-1	TRBD1	TRBJ2-3	-	TGCGCCAGCAGCCCGGACAGGGCGGCGAATACGCAGTATTTT	CASSPDRAANTQYF
TRBV24-1	TRBD2	TRBJ2-3	-	TGTGCGACTAGGGCTAGCGGGACTACAGATACGCAGTATTTT	CATRASGTTDTQYF
TRBV28	TRBD1	TRBJ1-5	-	TGTGCCAGCACCCCTGACAGGGGATTCAATCAGCCCCAGCATTTT	CASTPDRGFNQPQHF
TRBV20-1	TRBD1	TRBJ1-1	-	TGCAGTGCTAACCGGGACAGGGATGGGGCGACCACTGAAGCTTTCTTT	CSANRDRDGATTEAFF